The 9 T cell receptor beta chains below all came from one sample that was sequenced in a study of blood T cells in healthy people across ages. The authors ran a second PCR of roughly 6 to 12 cycles using a sample-barcoded 5' primer and a J-beta primer mix. TCRdb re-called the 5' RACE reads with MiXCR, one entry per CDR3 protein. Of over 1,500,000 distinct CDR3 sequences listed, roughly 43% are singletons. The sample was blood. These receptor sequences come from a human donor in good health.

This clonotype was seen a handful of times. The rearrangement uses TRBV5-1 and TRBJ1-1; D remains ambiguous. Germline values: CDR1 SGHRS, CDR2 YFSETQ. V was cut by 0 bases and J by 4 bases, with 7 bases left in between. The CDR3 consists of 13 residues. CDR3 protein: CASSLVSATEAFF. CDR3 nucleotide sequence: TGCGCCAGCAGCTTGGTCTCGGCCACTGAAGCTTTCTTT.

This chain joins TRBV20-1 and TRBJ2-5, with 10 bases identical to TRBD2. CDR1 is DFQATT and CDR2 is SNEGSKA in the germline V gene (reference sequence). This CDR3 has 15 residues. V lost 5 bases to trimming and J lost 1 base; unmatched junction nucleotides: 7. CDR3 amino acids: CSAPRLAGIQETQYF. The DNA of the CDR3 is TGCAGTGCTCCTAGACTAGCGGGCATCCAAGAGACCCAGTACTTC.

This chain uses TRBV5-1 with TRBJ2-3; TRBD2 aligns across 16 bases. V was pared by 4 bases and J by 1 base, with 12 bases of the junction left unmatched. Germline V gene sequence: CDR1 SGHRS, CDR2 YFSETQ. This CDR3 is built from 20 residues. This CDR3 reads CASSLLDGGTSGGGTDTQYF. In DNA form, the CDR3 reads TGCGCCAGCAGCCTTCTTGATGGAGGGACTAGCGGGGGGGGCACAGATACGCAGTATTTT.

The chain joins TRBV29-1 to TRBJ2-7, with D possibly being TRBD1 (6 bases). The end of the DNA aligns better with TRBJ2-5, so the J call may be wrong. Looked up from germline, CDR1 is SQVTM and CDR2 is ANQGSEA. The CDR3 runs 13 residues. The chain's CDR3 is CSAASGAPGTQYF. As DNA, the CDR3 is TGCAGCGCTGCATCAGGGGCACCCGGGACCCAGTACTTC.

For this clonotype: This may stem from a read error, because a much larger clone lies one nucleotide away. The V and J genes are TRBV7-9 and TRBJ2-4; 10 bases map to TRBD1. The DNA end lines up better with TRBJ2-7; the J call may be wrong. Germline CDR1 and CDR2: SEHNR and FQNEAQ (reference sequence). This CDR3 region has 14 residues. DNA for the CDR3: TGTACCAGCAGCCCCGGACAGGGGGACGACGAGCAGTACTTC. It yields the protein CTSSPGQGDDEQYF.

The rearrangement links TRBV20-1 to TRBJ2-1; the match to TRBD2 covers 7 bases. This CDR3 spans 16 amino acids. V lost 0 bases and J lost 7; bases outside the gene matches: 12. CDR1 is DFQATT and CDR2 is SNEGSKA in the germline V gene (reference sequence). CDR3 region: CSARDSGRVPVNEQFF. In DNA form, the CDR3 reads TGCAGTGCTAGAGATAGCGGGCGGGTTCCGGTGAATGAGCAGTTCTTC.

The V gene is TRBV2, the J gene TRBJ2-7, with D unresolved. The tail of the sequence fits TRBJ2-5 better, so the J call may be wrong. CDR1 and CDR2 from the germline V gene are SNHLY and FYNNEI. This CDR3 contains 13 residues. The CDR3 bases are TGTGCCAGCAGTGAATTAAGGGTGGAGACCCAGTACTTC. It translates to CASSELRVETQYF.

J is TRBJ2-2 and V is TRBV5-1, with 8 bases identical to TRBD1. CDR3 length: 16 amino acids. Germline-derived CDR1 and CDR2 are SGHRS and YFSETQ. V shed 4 bases and J 5 bases; nucleotides not matched to a gene: 10. The DNA for the CDR3 is TGCGCCAGCAGCGAAGACAGGGGACTTGGTACCGGGGAGCTGTTTTTT. It yields the protein CASSEDRGLGTGELFF. The full variable domain, in which reference TRBV5-1 and TRBJ2-2 provide the parts outside the CDR3, is KAGVTQTPRYLIKTRGQQVTLSCSPISGHRSVSWYQQTPGQGLQFLFEYFSETQRNKGNFPGRFSGRQFSNSRSEMNVSTLELGDSALYLCASSEDRGLGTGELFFGEGSRLTVL.

The CDR3 protein is CASSLVLLAGGTGELFF. The CDR3, as DNA: TGTGCCAGCAGCTTGGTTCTTCTAGCGGGGGGCACCGGGGAGCTGTTTTTT. The chain has TRBV5-5 and TRBJ2-2; 11 bases match TRBD2. Germline V gene sequence: CDR1 SGHKS, CDR2 YYEKEE (reference sequence). V gave up 0 bases and J gave up 4 bases; unmatched junction bases: 5. The CDR3 spans 17 residues. Using reference TRBV5-5 and TRBJ2-2 for the parts outside the CDR3, the full variable domain is DAGVTQSPTHLIKTRGQQVTLRCSPISGHKSVSWYQQVLGQGPQFIFQYYEKEERGRGNFPDRFSARQFPNYSSELNVNALLLGDSALYLCASSLVLLAGGTGELFFGEGSRLTVL.